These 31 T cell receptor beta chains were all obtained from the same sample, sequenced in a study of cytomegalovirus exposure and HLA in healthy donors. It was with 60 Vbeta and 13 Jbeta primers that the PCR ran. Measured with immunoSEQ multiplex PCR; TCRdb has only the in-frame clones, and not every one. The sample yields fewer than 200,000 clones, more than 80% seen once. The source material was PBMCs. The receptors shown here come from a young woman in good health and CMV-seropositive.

DNA of the CDR3: TGTGCCAGCAGTACCTCGGGGTATGAGCAGTTCTTC. Protein sequence: CASSTSGYEQFF. The rearrangement uses TRBV6-5 and TRBJ2-1, with a weak D call TRBD2 (5 bases). The CDR3 runs 12 residues. Trimming shortened V by 5 bases and J by 8 bases, and 10 bases separated the two germline ends. Looked up from germline, CDR1 is MNHEY and CDR2 is SVGAGI.

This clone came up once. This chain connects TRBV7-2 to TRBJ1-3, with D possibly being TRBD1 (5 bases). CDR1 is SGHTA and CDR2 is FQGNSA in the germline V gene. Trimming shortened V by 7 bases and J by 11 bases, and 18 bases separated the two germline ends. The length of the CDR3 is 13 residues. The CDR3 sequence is CASTTTRDGPIYF. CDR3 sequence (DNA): TGTGCCAGCACAACTACGCGGGACGGTCCCATATATTTT.

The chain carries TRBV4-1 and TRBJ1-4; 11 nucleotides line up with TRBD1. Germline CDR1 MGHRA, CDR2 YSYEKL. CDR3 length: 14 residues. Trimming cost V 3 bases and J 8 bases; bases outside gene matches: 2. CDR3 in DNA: TGCGCCAGCAGCCAGGACAGGGGGCGCGAAAAACTGTTTTTT. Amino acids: CASSQDRGREKLFF.

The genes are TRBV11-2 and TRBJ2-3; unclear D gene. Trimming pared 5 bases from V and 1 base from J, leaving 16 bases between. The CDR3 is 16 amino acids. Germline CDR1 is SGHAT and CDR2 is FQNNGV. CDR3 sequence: CASSLAPFRGTDTQYF. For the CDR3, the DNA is TGTGCCAGCAGCCTCGCCCCGTTCCGAGGCACAGATACGCAGTATTTT.

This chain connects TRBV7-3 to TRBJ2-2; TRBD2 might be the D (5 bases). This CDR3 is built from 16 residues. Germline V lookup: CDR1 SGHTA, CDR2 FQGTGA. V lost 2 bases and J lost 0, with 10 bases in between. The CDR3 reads CASSLQRPANTGELFF. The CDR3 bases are TGTGCCAGCAGCTTACAGCGGCCCGCGAACACCGGGGAGCTGTTTTTT.

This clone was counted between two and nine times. The CDR3 here is CASSAGILAGTVNIQYF. Written as DNA, the CDR3 is TGTGCCAGCAGTGCAGGCATCCTAGCGGGGACGGTCAACATTCAGTACTTC. The rearrangement joins TRBV6-1 to TRBJ2-4, with 9 bases identical to TRBD2. The CDR3 length is 17 residues. With V trimmed by 4 bases and J by 7 bases, 14 bases remained unmatched. Germline lookup yields CDR1 MNHNS and CDR2 SASEGT.

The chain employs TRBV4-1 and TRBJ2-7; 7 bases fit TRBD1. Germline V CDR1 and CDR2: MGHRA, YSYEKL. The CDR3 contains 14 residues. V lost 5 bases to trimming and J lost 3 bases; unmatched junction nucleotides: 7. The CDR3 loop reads CASSGAGTDYEQYF. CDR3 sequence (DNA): TGCGCCAGCAGCGGGGCCGGGACAGACTACGAGCAGTACTTC.

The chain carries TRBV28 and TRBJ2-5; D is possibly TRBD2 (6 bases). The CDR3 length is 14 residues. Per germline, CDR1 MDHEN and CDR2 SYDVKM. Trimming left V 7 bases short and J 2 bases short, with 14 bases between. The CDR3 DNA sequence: TGTGCCAGCACTCTCGTGGGGGGACAAGAGACCCAGTACTTC. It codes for CASTLVGGQETQYF.

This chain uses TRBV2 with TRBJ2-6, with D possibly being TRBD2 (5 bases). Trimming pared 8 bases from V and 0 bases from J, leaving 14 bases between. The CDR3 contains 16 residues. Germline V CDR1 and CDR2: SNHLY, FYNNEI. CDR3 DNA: TGTGCCAGCCGGATCGGACTGATCTCTGGGGCCAACGTCCTGACTTTC. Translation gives CASRIGLISGANVLTF.

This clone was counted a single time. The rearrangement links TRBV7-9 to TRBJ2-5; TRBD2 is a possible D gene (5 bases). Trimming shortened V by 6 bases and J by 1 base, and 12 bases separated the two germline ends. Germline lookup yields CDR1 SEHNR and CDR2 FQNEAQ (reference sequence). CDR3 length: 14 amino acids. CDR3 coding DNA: TGTGCCAGCAGTTCCGGACTGCTCCAAGAGACCCAGTACTTC. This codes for CASSSGLLQETQYF.

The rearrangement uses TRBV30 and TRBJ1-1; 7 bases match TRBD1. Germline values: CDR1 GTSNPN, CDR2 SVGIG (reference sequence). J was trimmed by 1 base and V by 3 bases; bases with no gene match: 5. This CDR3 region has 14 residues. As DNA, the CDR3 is TGTGCCTGGAGGACTGGGACAGCGAACACTGAAGCTTTCTTT. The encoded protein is CAWRTGTANTEAFF.

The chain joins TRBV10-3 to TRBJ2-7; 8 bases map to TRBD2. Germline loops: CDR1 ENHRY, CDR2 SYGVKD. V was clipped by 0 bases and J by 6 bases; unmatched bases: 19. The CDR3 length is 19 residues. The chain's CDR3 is CAISESAGLVIHLFGEQYF. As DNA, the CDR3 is TGTGCCATCAGTGAGTCAGCGGGACTAGTCATTCACCTCTTTGGCGAGCAGTACTTC.

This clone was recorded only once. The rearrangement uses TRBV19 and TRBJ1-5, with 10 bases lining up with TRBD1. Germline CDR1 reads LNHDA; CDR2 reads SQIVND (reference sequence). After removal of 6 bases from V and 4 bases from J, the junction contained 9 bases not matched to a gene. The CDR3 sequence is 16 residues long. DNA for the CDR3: TGTGCCAGTAGAGGAGGCGGACAGGGGGATAATCAGCCCCAGCATTTT. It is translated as CASRGGGQGDNQPQHF.

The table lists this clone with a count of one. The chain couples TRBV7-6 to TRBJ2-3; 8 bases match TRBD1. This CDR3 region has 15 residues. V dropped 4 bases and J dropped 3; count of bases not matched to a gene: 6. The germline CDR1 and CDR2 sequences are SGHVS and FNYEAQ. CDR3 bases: TGTGCCAGCAGCTCCACGGACAGGGTGACAGATACGCAGTATTTT. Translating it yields CASSSTDRVTDTQYF.

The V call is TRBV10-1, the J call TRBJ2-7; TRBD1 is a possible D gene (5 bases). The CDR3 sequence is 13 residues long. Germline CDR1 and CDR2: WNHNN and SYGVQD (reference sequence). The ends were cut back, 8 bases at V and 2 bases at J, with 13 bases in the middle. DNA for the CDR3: TGCGCCAGCGAAATAGGGGTGACCTACGAGCAGTACTTC. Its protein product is CASEIGVTYEQYF.

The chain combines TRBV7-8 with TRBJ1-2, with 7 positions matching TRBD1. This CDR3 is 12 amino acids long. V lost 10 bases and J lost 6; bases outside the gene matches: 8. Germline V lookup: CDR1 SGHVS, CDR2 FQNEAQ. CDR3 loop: CATEGTEDGYTF. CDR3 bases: TGTGCCACCGAGGGGACAGAAGATGGCTACACCTTC.

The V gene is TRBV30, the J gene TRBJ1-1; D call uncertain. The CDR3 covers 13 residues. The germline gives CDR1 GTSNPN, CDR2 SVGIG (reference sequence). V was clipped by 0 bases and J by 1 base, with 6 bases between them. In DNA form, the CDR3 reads TGTGCCTGGAGTGTTTGGCCGAACACTGAAGCTTTCTTT. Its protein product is CAWSVWPNTEAFF.

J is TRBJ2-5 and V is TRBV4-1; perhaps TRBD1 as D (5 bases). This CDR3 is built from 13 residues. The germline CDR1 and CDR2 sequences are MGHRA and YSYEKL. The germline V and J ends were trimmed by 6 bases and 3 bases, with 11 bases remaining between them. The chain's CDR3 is CASSYFREETQYF. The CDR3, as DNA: TGCGCCAGCAGTTACTTCAGGGAAGAGACCCAGTACTTC.

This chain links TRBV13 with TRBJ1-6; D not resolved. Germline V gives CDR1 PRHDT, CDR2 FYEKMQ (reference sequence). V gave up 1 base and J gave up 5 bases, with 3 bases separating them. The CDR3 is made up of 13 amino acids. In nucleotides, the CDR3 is TGTGCCAGCAGCTTAGCGGATAATTCACCCCTCCACTTT. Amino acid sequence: CASSLADNSPLHF.

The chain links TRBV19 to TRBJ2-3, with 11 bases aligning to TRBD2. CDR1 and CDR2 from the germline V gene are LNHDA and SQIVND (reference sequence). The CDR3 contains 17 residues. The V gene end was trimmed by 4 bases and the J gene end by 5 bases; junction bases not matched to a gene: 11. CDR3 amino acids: CASSTPYSGGALDTQYF. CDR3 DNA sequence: TGTGCCAGTAGTACCCCGTATAGCGGGGGGGCCTTAGATACGCAGTATTTT.

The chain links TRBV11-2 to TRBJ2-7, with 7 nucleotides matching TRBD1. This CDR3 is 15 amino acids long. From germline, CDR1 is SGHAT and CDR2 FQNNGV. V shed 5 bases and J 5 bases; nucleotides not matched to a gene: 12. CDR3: CASSSLRGGRHEQYF. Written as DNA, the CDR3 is TGTGCCAGCAGCAGCTTACGAGGGGGCCGCCACGAGCAGTACTTC.

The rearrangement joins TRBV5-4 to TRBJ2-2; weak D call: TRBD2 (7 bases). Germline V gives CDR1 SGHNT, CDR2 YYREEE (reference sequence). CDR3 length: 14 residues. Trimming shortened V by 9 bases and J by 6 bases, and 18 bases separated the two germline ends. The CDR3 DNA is TGTGCCATTTCCAAGGGGGGGGTACCCGGGGAGCTGTTTTTT. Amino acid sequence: CAISKGGVPGELFF.

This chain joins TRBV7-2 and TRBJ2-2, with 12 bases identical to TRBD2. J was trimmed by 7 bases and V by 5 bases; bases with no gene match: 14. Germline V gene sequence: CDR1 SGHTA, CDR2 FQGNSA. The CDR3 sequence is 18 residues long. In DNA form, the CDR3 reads TGTGCCAGCAGCCCAGGGGGGCTAGCGGGGGGGCCGGGCGGGGAGCTGTTTTTT. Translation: CASSPGGLAGGPGGELFF.

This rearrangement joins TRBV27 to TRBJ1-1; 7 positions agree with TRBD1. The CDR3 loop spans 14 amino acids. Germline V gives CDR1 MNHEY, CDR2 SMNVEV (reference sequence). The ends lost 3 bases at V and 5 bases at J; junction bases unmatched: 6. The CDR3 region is CASSFDRAMTEAFF. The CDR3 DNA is TGTGCCAGCAGTTTCGACAGGGCGATGACTGAAGCTTTCTTT.

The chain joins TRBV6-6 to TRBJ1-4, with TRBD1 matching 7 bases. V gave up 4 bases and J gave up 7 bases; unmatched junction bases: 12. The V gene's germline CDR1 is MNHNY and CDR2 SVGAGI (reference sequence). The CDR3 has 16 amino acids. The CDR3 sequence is CASSLRQGTSVEKLFF. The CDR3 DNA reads TGTGCCAGCAGTTTGAGACAGGGAACGAGTGTTGAAAAACTGTTTTTT.

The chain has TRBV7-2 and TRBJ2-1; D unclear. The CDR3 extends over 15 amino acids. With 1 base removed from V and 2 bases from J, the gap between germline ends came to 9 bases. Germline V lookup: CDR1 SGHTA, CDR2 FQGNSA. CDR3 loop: CASSLGLPTYNEQFF. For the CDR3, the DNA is TGTGCCAGCAGCTTAGGACTTCCTACCTACAATGAGCAGTTCTTC.

CDR3 DNA: TGTGCCAGCAGCTTTCAGGGGGGCCTGAACACTGAAGCTTTCTTT. It codes for CASSFQGGLNTEAFF. The V call is TRBV7-9, the J call TRBJ1-1, with 7 bases that match TRBD1. The CDR3 sequence is 15 residues long. Looked up from germline, CDR1 is SEHNR and CDR2 is FQNEAQ (reference sequence). After removal of 3 bases from V and 0 bases from J, the junction contained 4 bases not matched to a gene. Drawing the rest from reference TRBV7-9 and TRBJ1-1, the complete variable domain is DTGVSQNPRHKITKRGQNVTFRCDPISEHNRLYWYRQTLGQGPEFLTYFQNEAQLEKSRLLSDRFSAERPKGSFSTLEIQRTEQGDSAMYLCASSFQGGLNTEAFFGQGTRLTVV.

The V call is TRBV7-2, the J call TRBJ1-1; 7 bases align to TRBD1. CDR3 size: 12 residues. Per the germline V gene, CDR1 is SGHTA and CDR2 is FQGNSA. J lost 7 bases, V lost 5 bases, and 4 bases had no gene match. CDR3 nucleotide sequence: TGTGCCAGCAGCCGACAGGGTCGTGAAGCTTTCTTT. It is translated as CASSRQGREAFF.

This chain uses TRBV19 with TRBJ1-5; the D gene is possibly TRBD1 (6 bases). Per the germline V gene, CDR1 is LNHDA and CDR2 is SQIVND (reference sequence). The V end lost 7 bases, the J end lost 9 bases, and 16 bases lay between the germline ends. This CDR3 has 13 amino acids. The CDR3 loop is CASNTDSFGPQHF. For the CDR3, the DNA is TGTGCCAGTAACACGGACAGCTTCGGGCCCCAGCATTTT. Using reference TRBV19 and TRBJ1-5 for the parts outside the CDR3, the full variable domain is DGGITQSPKYLFRKEGQNVTLSCEQNLNHDAMYWYRQDPGQGLRLIYYSQIVNDFQKGDIAEGYSVSREKKESFPLTVTSAQKNPTAFYLCASNTDSFGPQHFGDGTRLSIL.

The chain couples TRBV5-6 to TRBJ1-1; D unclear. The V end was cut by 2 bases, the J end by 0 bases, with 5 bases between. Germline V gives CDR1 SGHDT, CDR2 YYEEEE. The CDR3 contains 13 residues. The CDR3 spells CASSFDLNTEAFF. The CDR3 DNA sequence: TGTGCCAGCAGCTTCGACTTGAACACTGAAGCTTTCTTT.

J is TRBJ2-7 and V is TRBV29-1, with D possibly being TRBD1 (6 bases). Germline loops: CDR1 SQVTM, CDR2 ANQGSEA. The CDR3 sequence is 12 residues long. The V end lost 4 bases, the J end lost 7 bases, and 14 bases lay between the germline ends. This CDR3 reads CSVVWQGKEQYF. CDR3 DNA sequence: TGCAGCGTTGTTTGGCAGGGGAAAGAGCAGTACTTC.